At least ten counts were recorded for the clone carrying this TCR beta chain. Its antigen is as yet unknown. This specimen comes from a study of Graves' ophthalmopathy and Graves' hyperthyroidism. Overall study: At initial diagnosis, peripheral blood was obtained, and this preceded any treatment.

TCR beta CDR3 amplification used RNA transcripts. Following a first-round RT-PCR that used HTBI primers, a second-round multiplex PCR was carried out. TCRdb fed the multiplex PCR reads into MiXCR, producing one record per CDR3 protein. Found here are about 380,000 distinct CDR3 sequences, 15% of them singletons; the top ten hold about 7%. The germline CDR1 and CDR2 sequences are SGHAT and FQNNGV. V was pared by 5 bases and J by 2 bases, with 15 bases between. The CDR3 spans 15 residues. Findings and caveats of the study: It was with 70.59% sensitivity and about 72% specificity that the model predicted ophthalmopathy progression. Most clonotypes expanded in thyroid above 0.001 frequency were present in blood too.

If no ophthalmopathy appeared within 18 months of follow-up, hyperthyroidism was termed stable. The TCR sequence derives from a woman in her late teens or twenties with stable Graves' hyperthyroidism. The chain carries TRBV11-2 and TRBJ2-5, with D hard to call. Sequenced material: peripheral blood. CDR3 loop: CASSVRRAFQETQYF. Here the CDR3 DNA reads TGTGCCAGCAGCGTAAGGAGAGCTTTTCAAGAGACCCAGTACTTC.